The TCR beta chain described here comes from a study of tumor-infiltrating T cells and Merkel cell polyomavirus (dated by TCRdb to the late 2010s). Regarding the study in general: In Merkel cell carcinoma patients, the study examined CD8+ T cells specific for the Merkel cell polyomavirus KLL epitope. Patient treatments varied, were not standardized, and included chemotherapy, radiation and immunotherapies. TRB sequencing was performed on KLL-tetramer-sorted cells from blood or tumor-infiltrating lymphocytes in approximately 15 samples, as well as on approximately twelve matched whole-tumor samples. Across the study, one tumor sample was obtained as a frozen nodal tumor digest and one as a flash-frozen core biopsy of a metastasis. Most whole-tumor samples were obtained as 25-micron curls cut from formalin-fixed, paraffin-embedded tissue blocks. Varying disease stages were represented at patient presentation, and patients were followed for a median of 2.7 years (range about 1.1 to 6.0 years). Points the paper makes about the study in general: One limitation of the study is the small sample size (n of about 12 patients). A higher intratumoral fraction of KLL-specific T cells (about 1.9-18% versus about 0-0.15%) was associated with significantly improved MCC-specific survival. KLL-specific TRB repertoires were found to be diverse and largely private, with only one public clonotype, shared by two patients, identified among 350 to 400 unique sequences. A significant MCC-specific survival advantage (P = 0.0051) was associated with a greater number of unique KLL-specific clonotypes in tumors (roughly 5-110 vs 0-3). Because only a single viral epitope was studied, T cells directed against other Merkel cell polyomavirus epitopes were not captured.

On this clone: Its antigen is currently not known. Base-call qualities are not available, and no considerably larger clone is one nucleotide away.

Library prep was done by the immunoSEQ multiplex PCR assay. Genomic DNA extraction, TRB sequencing and normalization were carried out by Adaptive Biotechnologies (Seattle, WA). For the original study's pipeline: To compute clonality, the Shannon entropy of productive TRB sequences was normalized by log2 of unique productive sequences and then subtracted from one. KLL-specific clonotypes in tumors were identified by matching TCRbeta CDR3 amino acid sequences with those from each patient's tetramer-sorted sample. TCRdb stores this immuneACCESS table with in-frame sequences only. Part of the clones is absent; in the studies checked, under half of the shortfall reflects unresolved V genes, and no reason is known for the rest. V and J calls and clone size are copied from that table; D and trimming were computed from the DNA. The sample records about 25,000 clones, around 90% of which are singletons. Jointly, the top ten make up around 2.8% of the sample.

By immunohistochemistry, the tumors of all patients showed robust positive staining for Merkel cell polyomavirus Large T antigen. The study included 12 to 13 Merkel cell carcinoma patients who had robust KLL-tetramer+ populations, above 0.04% of CD8+ T cells, in blood and/or cultured TIL. Every patient was Caucasian, and patient ages had a median of around 65 years and ranged from about 45 to 85 years. For patients with unknown primaries who presented with nodal disease, or in cases where primary tissue was insufficient, lymph node tumors were analyzed. From its cysteine to its phenylalanine, the CDR3 spans 15 amino acids. CDR3 DNA only is kept here, 45 bases in frame from base 1. The junction carries 16 bases between V and J, which are trimmed by 10 bases and 0 bases respectively. The germline V gene (reference sequence) provides CDR1 LNHDA and CDR2 SQIVND.

This TCR derives from a man aged 50 to 60 with Merkel cell carcinoma. The sequenced sample consisted of lymph node tissue. This sequence uses TRBV19 and TRBJ1-5; TRBD1 might be the D gene, on 6 matching bases. The CDR3 in this case is CATSGGLSSNQPQHF. The DNA reads TGTGCCACCTCGGGGGGCCTGAGTAGCAATCAGCCCCAGCATTTT.